Here is one T cell receptor beta chain with its context. The target of this receptor is not known. The record has no base qualities; no much larger clone is one base away. Its CDR3 holds 18 amino acids, cysteine through phenylalanine. The DNA shown is the 54-base CDR3, in frame from base 1. V loses 4 bases, J loses 0 bases, and the germline ends lie 19 bases apart. The germline V gene (reference sequence) yields GTSNPN for CDR1 and SVGIG for CDR2. The immunoSEQ Assay, a bias-controlled multiplex PCR, was used to amplify TCRbeta CDR3 regions from genomic DNA. The authors' pipeline ran thus. The number of nucleated cells in each sample was estimated by amplification of reference gene primers within the assay. To quantify the absolute abundance of each unique TCRbeta CDR3 rearrangement, sequence reads were collapsed and filtered. For each sample, productive Simpson clonality was calculated as the square root of Simpson's diversity index across productive rearrangements. TCRdb took over this immuneACCESS table, retaining in-frame rearrangements with V and J assigned. Such tables are incomplete; in checked studies, under half of the missing clones stem from an unresolved V gene, and the remainder is unexplained. That table supplies the V and J calls and clone size; D and trimming were determined from the DNA. This sample is represented by around 200,000 clones; roughly 84% of them were singletons. 15% to 20% of the sample belongs to the ten largest clones.

Collaborating institutions collected whole blood in K2EDTA tubes following their own protocols. For TCRbeta analysis, collaborators shipped samples as frozen whole blood, isolated PBMCs, or DNA extracted from either of those sample types. These data belong to a study of blood T cell repertoires in COVID-19 (dated by TCRdb to about 2020). Concerning the study at large: Samples covering the acute and convalescent phases of COVID-19 were provided by collaborators in the United States, Italy and Spain. The material from the prospective study consisted of cDNA or gDNA derived from T cells, B-cell-depleted T cells, or PBMCs. Deeply sampled blood TCRbeta repertoires from subjects exposed to, actively infected with, or recovered from COVID-19 were included in the dataset. The repertoires were released in a freely available public database intended as a resource for research on the immune response to SARS-CoV-2. Samples came from the ongoing ImmuneRACE study (first 160 participants) plus 1,254 subjects from 6 global collaborators. Nearly every sample came with metadata listing a de-identified subject ID, COVID-19 status, age in years and sex. Where available, HLA class I and class II types were obtained from metadata supplied by the sample provider rather than from assay-based typing.

What the study reported, not specific to this receptor: Clinical and demographic metadata were provided uncurated, with the amount varying by source and participant.

Source material: peripheral blood. The rearrangement joined TRBV30 to TRBJ2-6, with the D gene not clear enough to name. This TCR came from a woman at least 80 years old with active or convalescent COVID-19. This receptor has the CDR3 CAWNLSGRPSSGANVLTF. The DNA reads as follows: TGTGCCTGGAATCTGTCTGGGCGACCAAGCTCTGGGGCCAACGTCCTGACTTTC.